The sequence of this TCR beta chain was determined in a study of shared clonotypes between healthy human individuals. As for the study in general: A couple of women and a few men aged 18 to 49 served as donors. Whole-study results and caveats: Generation of non-shared clonotypes was less probable than generation of clonotypes shared by all four donors. The sampled material consisted only of blood, and tissue repertoires are likely to differ. Larger estimated richness was generally recorded for naive subsets relative to memory subsets.

This CDR3 contains 14 residues. The V gene's germline CDR1 is SGHAT and CDR2 FQNNGV. Trimming took off 3 bases at V and 4 bases at J, with 12 bases between the two ends. On this clone: Its target is not known.

The assay was immunoSEQ multiplex PCR, and TCRdb's table has in-frame clones only and misses some. The data show 1,400,000 or so clones, less than 99% seen once. The V call is TRBV11-2, the J call TRBJ1-2; D is unresolved. The material sequenced was naive CD4+ T cells sorted from blood. Sample subset: CD45RA+ positively selected. This TCR came from a man aged 25-45 years in good health. This CDR3 reads CASSLVRASYGYTF. CDR3 coding DNA: TGTGCCAGCAGCTTGGTTCGTGCCTCCTATGGCTACACCTTC.